Listed here is a single T cell receptor (beta chain). Its antigen is still unknown. This specimen comes from a study of tumor and adjacent non-tumor tissue in lung cancer. Study-wide background: There were roughly 11 adenocarcinoma, a couple of squamous cell carcinoma and 1 small cell lung cancer cases. Stage I to III disease affected roughly 10 men and 5 women aged about 31 to 85.

Trimming stripped 9 bases from V and 5 bases from J, with 16 bases between. The CDR3 extends over 13 amino acids. Three rounds of nested PCR, following a modified ARM-PCR protocol, produced the TCRbeta library. One entry per CDR3 protein results from TCRdb running MiXCR on the multiplex PCR reads. The sample holds about 75,000 distinct CDR3 sequences; over 70% are singletons and the top ten take more than 10%. The template was RNA from unsorted bulk tissue. Between August and November 2014, newly diagnosed, chemotherapy-naive lung cancer patients underwent thoracic surgery in China. Findings and caveats of the study: Compared with tumor, normal lung showed significantly lower TCR diversity.

The receptor comes from a woman aged 45-65 years with non-small cell lung cancer. The sequenced material came from lung tumor tissue. The chain carries TRBV12-3 or TRBV12-4 and TRBJ1-2; a weak D match, TRBD1 (5 bases). In nucleotides, the CDR3 is TGTGCCAGTAGTCTCGGCAGGGTTTATGGCTACACCTTC. Residues: CASSLGRVYGYTF.